The rows below give T cell receptor beta chains drawn from one sample of a study of cytomegalovirus exposure and HLA in healthy donors. The table came from immunoSEQ multiplex PCR; TCRdb's copy has only in-frame clones and leaves some out. Of 45,000 to 65,000 clones detected, around four fifths appear once; the ten largest clones hold 1.5% to 2%. The sample comprised PBMCs. These receptors came from a man younger than 45 in good health and CMV-seronegative. Both conserved end residues are part of each CDR3. The D gene is left open where the match is weak. Some rows have no size entry. The others give once, few or many, or a class for an expanded clone.

j_call	d_call	clone_size	cdr3_length	v_call	cdr3_nt	cdr3_aa
TRBJ2-7	TRBD1	-	16	TRBV28	TGTGCCAGCAGTTCCCCCGCGTGGGACAGCTCCTACGAGCAGTACTTC	CASSSPAWDSSYEQYF
TRBJ1-5	-	once	16	TRBV19	TGTGCCAGTAGAGCCCCAGGACTGGGGAGCAATCAGCCCCAGCATTTT	CASRAPGLGSNQPQHF
TRBJ2-5	TRBD1	few	16	TRBV5-6	TGTGCCAGCAGCTTGGAGGGGACAGGGGTAAGGGAGACCCAGTACTTC	CASSLEGTGVRETQYF
TRBJ1-3	-	-	15	TRBV6-5	TGTGCCAGCAGTTACTCTGGGCAGGTCGGCGACACCATATATTTT	CASSYSGQVGDTIYF
TRBJ1-2	-	-	15	TRBV7-8	TGTGCCAGCAGCTTAGATCACGGGAGGGGTTATGGCTACACCTTC	CASSLDHGRGYGYTF
TRBJ1-6	TRBD1	-	16	TRBV6-5	TGTGCCAGCAGTTACACGACAGGGGTCGTGGGGTCACCCCTCCACTTT	CASSYTTGVVGSPLHF
TRBJ1-5	TRBD1	-	14	TRBV6-5	TGTGCCAGCAGTTGGACAGGGGTCAATCAGCCCCAGCATTTT	CASSWTGVNQPQHF
TRBJ2-5	TRBD1	-	14	TRBV7-2	TGTGCCAGCAGCCCGGACAGGGGTGGGGAGACCCAGTACTTC	CASSPDRGGETQYF
TRBJ2-5	TRBD1	-	20	TRBV19	TGTGCCAGTAGTCCGGGAGCCAGGGGGCCCGGTCGCGGTAGACAAGAGACCCAGTACTTC	CASSPGARGPGRGRQETQYF
TRBJ2-1	TRBD1	-	14	TRBV7-9	TGTGCCAGCAGCTTCGCGGCAGGGGGATATGAGCAGTTCTTC	CASSFAAGGYEQFF
TRBJ2-3	TRBD2	-	14	TRBV28	TGTGCCAGCAGACTAGCGGGGGCCCCAGATACGCAGTATTTT	CASRLAGAPDTQYF
TRBJ1-1	TRBD1	-	14	TRBV5-4	TGTGCCAGCAGCCGAGACAGGGGGAACACTGAAGCTTTCTTT	CASSRDRGNTEAFF
TRBJ2-7	TRBD1	few	15	TRBV11-3	TGTGCCAGCAGCCGGCGGGACAGGGGAAACTACGAGCAGTACTTC	CASSRRDRGNYEQYF
TRBJ2-5	TRBD2	once	16	TRBV7-9	TGTTCCAGCGGGCTGAACCGCGGGGGGGGGACAGAGACCCAGTACTTC	CSSGLNRGGGTETQYF